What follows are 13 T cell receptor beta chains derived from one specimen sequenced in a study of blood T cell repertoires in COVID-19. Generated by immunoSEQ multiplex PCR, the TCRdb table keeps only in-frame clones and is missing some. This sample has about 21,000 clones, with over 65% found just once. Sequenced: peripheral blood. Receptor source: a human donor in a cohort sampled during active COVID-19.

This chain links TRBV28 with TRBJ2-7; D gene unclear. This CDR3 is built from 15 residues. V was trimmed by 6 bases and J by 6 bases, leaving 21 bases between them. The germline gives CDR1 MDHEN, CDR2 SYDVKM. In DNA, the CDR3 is TGTGCCAGCAGCCACCGACTGGCCAATTTGGGCGAGCAGTACTTC. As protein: CASSHRLANLGEQYF. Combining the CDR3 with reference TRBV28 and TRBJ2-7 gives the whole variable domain DVKVTQSSRYLVKRTGEKVFLECVQDMDHENMFWYRQDPGLGLRLIYFSYDVKMKEKGDIPEGYSVSREKKERFSLILESASTNQTSMYLCASSHRLANLGEQYFGPGTRLTVT.

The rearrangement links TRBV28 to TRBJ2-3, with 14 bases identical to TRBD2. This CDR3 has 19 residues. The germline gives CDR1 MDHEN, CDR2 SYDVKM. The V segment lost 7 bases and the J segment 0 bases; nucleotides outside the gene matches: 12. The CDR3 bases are TGTGCCAGCACCCTAGGGGGGACTAGCGGGAGACCCAGCACAGATACGCAGTATTTT. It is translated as CASTLGGTSGRPSTDTQYF.

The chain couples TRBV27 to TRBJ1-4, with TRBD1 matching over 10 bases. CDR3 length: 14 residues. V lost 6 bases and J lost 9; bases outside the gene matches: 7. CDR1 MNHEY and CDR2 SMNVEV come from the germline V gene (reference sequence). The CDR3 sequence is CASSRGTGEQKLFF. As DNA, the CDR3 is TGTGCCAGCAGCCGGGGGACAGGGGAGCAAAAACTGTTTTTT.

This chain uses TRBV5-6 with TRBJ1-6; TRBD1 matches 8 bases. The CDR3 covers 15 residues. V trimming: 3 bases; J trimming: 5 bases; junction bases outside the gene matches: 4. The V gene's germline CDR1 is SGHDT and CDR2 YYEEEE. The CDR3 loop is CASSWLDRDNSPLHF. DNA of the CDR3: TGTGCCAGCAGCTGGCTGGACAGGGATAATTCACCCCTCCACTTT.

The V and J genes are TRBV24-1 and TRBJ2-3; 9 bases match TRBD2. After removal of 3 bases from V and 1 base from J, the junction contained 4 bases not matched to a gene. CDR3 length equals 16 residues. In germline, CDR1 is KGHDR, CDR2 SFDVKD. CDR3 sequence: CATSDLGLARTDTQYF. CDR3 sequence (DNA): TGTGCCACCAGTGATCTAGGACTAGCGCGCACAGATACGCAGTATTTT.

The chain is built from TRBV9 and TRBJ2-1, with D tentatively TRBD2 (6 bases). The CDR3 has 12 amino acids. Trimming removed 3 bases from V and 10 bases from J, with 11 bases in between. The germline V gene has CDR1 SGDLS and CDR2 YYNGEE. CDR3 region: CASSATSKEQFF. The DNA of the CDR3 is TGTGCCAGCAGCGCCACTAGCAAGGAGCAGTTCTTC.

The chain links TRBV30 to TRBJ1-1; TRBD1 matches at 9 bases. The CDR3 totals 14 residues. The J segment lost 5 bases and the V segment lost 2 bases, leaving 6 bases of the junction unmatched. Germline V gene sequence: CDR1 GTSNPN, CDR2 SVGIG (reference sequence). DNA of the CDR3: TGTGCCTGGAGTAACAGGGGGCGCAGGACTGAAGCTTTCTTT. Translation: CAWSNRGRRTEAFF.

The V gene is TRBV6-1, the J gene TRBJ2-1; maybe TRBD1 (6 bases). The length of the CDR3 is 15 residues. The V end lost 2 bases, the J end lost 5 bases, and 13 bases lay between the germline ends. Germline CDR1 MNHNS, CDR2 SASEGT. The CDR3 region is CASSEITGSHNEQFF. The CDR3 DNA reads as TGTGCCAGCAGTGAAATTACAGGGTCCCACAATGAGCAGTTCTTC.

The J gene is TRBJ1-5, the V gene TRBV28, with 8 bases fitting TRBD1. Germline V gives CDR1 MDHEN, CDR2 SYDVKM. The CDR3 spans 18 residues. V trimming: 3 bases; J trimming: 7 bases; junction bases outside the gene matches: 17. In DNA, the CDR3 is TGTGCCAGCAGTTTTAGTGGAGGCCTGGGACAGGTCGACCAGCCCCAGCATTTT. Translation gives CASSFSGGLGQVDQPQHF.

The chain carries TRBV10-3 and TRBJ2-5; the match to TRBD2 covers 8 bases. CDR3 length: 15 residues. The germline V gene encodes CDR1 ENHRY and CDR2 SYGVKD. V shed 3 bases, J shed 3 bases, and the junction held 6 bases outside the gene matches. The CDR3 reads CAISDLPREEETQYF. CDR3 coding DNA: TGTGCCATCAGTGATCTCCCGCGGGAGGAAGAGACCCAGTACTTC.

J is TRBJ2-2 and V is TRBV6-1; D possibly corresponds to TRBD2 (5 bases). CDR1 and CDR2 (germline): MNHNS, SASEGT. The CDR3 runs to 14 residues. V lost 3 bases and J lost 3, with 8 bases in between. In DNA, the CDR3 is TGTGCCAGCAGTGATAAAGCGGACACCGGGGAGCTGTTTTTT. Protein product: CASSDKADTGELFF.

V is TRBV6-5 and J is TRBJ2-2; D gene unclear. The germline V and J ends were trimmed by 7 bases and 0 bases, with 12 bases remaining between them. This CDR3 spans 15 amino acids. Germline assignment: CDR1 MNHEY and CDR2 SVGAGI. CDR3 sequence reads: CASKLDFANTGELFF. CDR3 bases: TGTGCCAGCAAATTAGACTTTGCGAACACCGGGGAGCTGTTTTTT.

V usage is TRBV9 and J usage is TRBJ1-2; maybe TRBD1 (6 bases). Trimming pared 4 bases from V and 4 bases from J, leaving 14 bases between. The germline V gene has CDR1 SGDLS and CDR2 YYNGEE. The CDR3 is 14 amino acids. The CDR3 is CASSPPWDTYGYTF. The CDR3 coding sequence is TGTGCCAGCAGCCCCCCCTGGGACACCTATGGCTACACCTTC.